One sample yielded the 23 T cell receptor beta chains listed below, sequenced in a study of radiotherapy plus CTLA-4 blockade in lung cancer. TCRdb's copy holds only in-frame clones and misses some; the assay was immunoSEQ multiplex PCR. The sample lists 45,000 to 60,000 clones, approximately 80% occurring once. This material consisted of peripheral blood, taken from a patient treated with radiotherapy plus ipilimumab. Receptor source: a human donor with non-small cell lung cancer whose response to radiotherapy plus ipilimumab could not be evaluated.

The CDR3 loop is CASSSSGGAGNEQFF. Written as DNA, the CDR3 is TGCGCCAGCAGCTCTAGCGGGGGGGCGGGCAATGAGCAGTTCTTC. The V gene is TRBV5-1, the J gene TRBJ2-1; 12 bases agree with TRBD2. This CDR3 spans 15 amino acids. Losses at the gene ends were 3 bases for V and 6 bases for J; bases not matched to a gene: 4. Germline V CDR1 and CDR2: SGHRS, YFSETQ.

DNA of the CDR3: TGCGCCAGCAGCTTGGCCCTAGCGGGAGGGGGTGAGCAGTTCTTC. It translates to CASSLALAGGGEQFF. This chain uses TRBV5-1 with TRBJ2-1, with 12 bases that match TRBD2. Germline CDR1 SGHRS, CDR2 YFSETQ. The CDR3 consists of 15 residues. The J segment lost 9 bases and the V segment lost 0 bases, leaving 4 bases of the junction unmatched.

V and J are TRBV7-3 and TRBJ1-4; 7 nucleotides align to TRBD1. Germline CDR1 SGHTA, CDR2 FQGTGA. CDR3 length: 14 amino acids. J lost 8 bases, V lost 5 bases, and 8 bases had no gene match. CDR3 loop: CASSPTGLGEKLFF. The DNA of the CDR3 is TGTGCCAGCAGCCCGACAGGGTTAGGGGAAAAACTGTTTTTT.

The J gene is TRBJ1-4, the V gene TRBV29-1, with D hard to call. Germline CDR1 and CDR2: SQVTM and ANQGSEA. Trimming shortened V by 5 bases and J by 1 base, and 8 bases separated the two germline ends. The CDR3 covers 13 residues. The CDR3 DNA sequence: TGCAGCGTTTCTGAGGGAACTAATGAAAAACTGTTTTTT. Protein: CSVSEGTNEKLFF.

This clone appeared a few times. This sequence joins TRBV5-5 and TRBJ2-3; TRBD2 agrees at 8 bases. The germline V gene encodes CDR1 SGHKS and CDR2 YYEKEE (reference sequence). The CDR3 extends over 14 amino acids. Trimming took 6 bases from V and 2 from J; bases not matched to a gene: 5. CDR3 loop: CASNTGGYTDTQYF. DNA for the CDR3: TGTGCCAGCAATACGGGGGGGTACACAGATACGCAGTATTTT.

The chain links TRBV7-6 to TRBJ2-1; D possibly corresponds to TRBD2 (9 bases). CDR3 length: 15 residues. Germline CDR1 is SGHVS and CDR2 is FNYEAQ. V was cut by 3 bases and J by 7 bases, with 16 bases left in between. The CDR3 sequence: CASSFLAGQANEQFF. The DNA for the CDR3 is TGTGCCAGCAGCTTCCTAGCGGGACAGGCAAATGAGCAGTTCTTC.

The CDR3 region has the DNA TGTGCCAGTAGTATAGACAGGGTGAACACCGGGGAGCTGTTTTTT. Amino acids: CASSIDRVNTGELFF. The rearrangement uses TRBV19 and TRBJ2-2, with D tentatively TRBD1 (5 bases). The germline V and J ends were trimmed by 0 bases and 1 base, with 6 bases remaining between them. CDR3 size: 15 residues. Germline loops: CDR1 LNHDA, CDR2 SQIVND (reference sequence).

This clone was detected once. The genes are TRBV5-1 and TRBJ1-1; D possibly corresponds to TRBD1 (5 bases). Deletions cut 4 bases from V and 1 base from J, with 11 bases between. There are 14 residues in the CDR3. Germline V gene sequence: CDR1 SGHRS, CDR2 YFSETQ. CDR3 in DNA: TGCGCCAGCAGCACCCAGGGTACGAACACTGAAGCTTTCTTT. This sequence encodes CASSTQGTNTEAFF.

The rearrangement joins TRBV28 to TRBJ2-2; no definite D call. CDR3 length: 14 amino acids. Per germline, CDR1 MDHEN and CDR2 SYDVKM. V lost 10 bases, J lost 7 bases, and 19 bases lay in between. CDR3 sequence reads: CATHPTDDIGELFF. The CDR3 nucleotides read TGTGCCACCCACCCCACAGACGATATCGGGGAGCTGTTTTTT.

The CDR3 here is CASSPAGPQGGNTEAFF. DNA of the CDR3: TGTGCCAGCTCACCAGCCGGGCCCCAAGGGGGGAACACTGAAGCTTTCTTT. V and J are TRBV18 and TRBJ1-1, with a possible D match to TRBD1 (6 bases). The germline gives CDR1 KGHSH, CDR2 LQKENI. The V gene lost 2 bases and the J gene lost 1 base, with 17 bases spanning the gap. The CDR3 has 17 amino acids.

The chain joins TRBV28 to TRBJ2-7; D is perhaps TRBD2 (6 bases). CDR3 length equals 15 residues. V was clipped by 8 bases and J by 0 bases, with 17 bases between them. Looked up from germline, CDR1 is MDHEN and CDR2 is SYDVKM. CDR3 sequence (DNA): TGTGCCAGCCTCTTGGGGGGAGCCCACTCCTACGAGCAGTACTTC. Protein product: CASLLGGAHSYEQYF. Full variable domain (remainder filled in from reference TRBV28 and TRBJ2-7): DVKVTQSSRYLVKRTGEKVFLECVQDMDHENMFWYRQDPGLGLRLIYFSYDVKMKEKGDIPEGYSVSREKKERFSLILESASTNQTSMYLCASLLGGAHSYEQYFGPGTRLTVT.

The gene calls are TRBV4-3 and TRBJ2-5; D uncertain. Germline CDR1 reads LGHNA; CDR2 reads YSLEER. The length of the CDR3 is 15 residues. Trimming shortened V by 4 bases and J by 2 bases, and 14 bases separated the two germline ends. CDR3 in amino acids: CASSPRLHSQETQYF. As DNA, the CDR3 is TGCGCCAGCAGCCCCAGACTCCACTCACAAGAGACCCAGTACTTC.

The chain has TRBV18 and TRBJ2-5; TRBD2 might be the D (6 bases). V lost 0 bases to trimming and J lost 1 base, with 12 bases between them. Germline CDR1 reads KGHSH; CDR2 reads LQKENI. This CDR3 is 16 amino acids long. CDR3 loop: CASSPPSGLIQETQYF. As DNA, the CDR3 is TGTGCCAGCTCACCACCTTCGGGACTGATCCAAGAGACCCAGTACTTC. The full variable domain, its missing parts supplied by reference TRBV18 and TRBJ2-5, is NAGVMQNPRHLVRRRGQEARLRCSPMKGHSHVYWYRQLPEEGLKFMVYLQKENIIDESGMPKERFSAEFPKEGPSILRIQQVVRGDSAAYFCASSPPSGLIQETQYFGPGTRLLVL.

The chain joins TRBV19 to TRBJ1-5; 12 positions match TRBD1. CDR1 is LNHDA and CDR2 is SQIVND in the germline V gene (reference sequence). The length of the CDR3 is 16 residues. V lost 7 bases to trimming and J lost 6 bases; unmatched junction nucleotides: 10. CDR3 amino acids: CASKPPGQGAGQPQHF. The CDR3 nucleotides are TGTGCCAGTAAACCGCCGGGACAGGGGGCAGGTCAGCCCCAGCATTTT.

The rearrangement uses TRBV29-1 and TRBJ1-5; a possible D gene is TRBD1 (5 bases). The CDR3 has 15 residues. V was cut by 6 bases and J by 4 bases, with 19 bases left in between. Germline CDR1 SQVTM, CDR2 ANQGSEA. The CDR3 is CSVVVGGRTNQPQHF. In DNA form, the CDR3 reads TGCAGCGTCGTTGTCGGGGGACGTACGAATCAGCCCCAGCATTTT.

This clone was seen only a few times. This chain links TRBV30 with TRBJ2-7; D is perhaps TRBD2 (5 bases). Germline CDR1 GTSNPN, CDR2 SVGIG (reference sequence). V shed 0 bases and J shed 0 bases, with 12 bases lying between them. This CDR3 contains 15 residues. The CDR3 is CAWSVLLGSSYEQYF. The CDR3 nucleotides read TGTGCCTGGAGTGTTTTATTGGGGAGCTCCTACGAGCAGTACTTC.

V is TRBV5-1 and J is TRBJ2-7; 12 nucleotides match TRBD2. The CDR3 runs 14 residues. Germline trimming cut 4 bases from V and 6 bases from J; bases unmatched to any gene: 5. Germline V CDR1 and CDR2: SGHRS, YFSETQ. CDR3 in DNA: TGCGCCAGCAGCGACCTAGCGGGGGGGGGCGAGCAGTACTTC. Encoded protein: CASSDLAGGGEQYF. The full variable domain, rest sourced from reference TRBV5-1 and TRBJ2-7, is KAGVTQTPRYLIKTRGQQVTLSCSPISGHRSVSWYQQTPGQGLQFLFEYFSETQRNKGNFPGRFSGRQFSNSRSEMNVSTLELGDSALYLCASSDLAGGGEQYFGPGTRLTVT.

On this clone itself: Other DNA variants within this sample encode the same CDR3. The rearrangement joins TRBV4-2 to TRBJ2-7; D perhaps matches TRBD1 (7 bases). Trimming removed 0 bases from V and 3 bases from J, with 12 bases in between. The CDR3 covers 15 residues. Per the germline V gene, CDR1 is LGHNA and CDR2 is YNFKEQ. The CDR3 bases are TGTGCCAGCAGCCAAGATCCAGGGGGGTTCTACGAGCAGTACTTC. Its protein is CASSQDPGGFYEQYF.

This clone was recorded once. J is TRBJ2-1 and V is TRBV4-2; 8 bases match TRBD2. Germline lookup yields CDR1 LGHNA and CDR2 YNFKEQ. J lost 0 bases, V lost 5 bases, and 18 bases had no gene match. This CDR3 is built from 20 residues. This CDR3 reads CASSSKTGGTGKSSYNEQFF. CDR3 coding DNA: TGTGCCAGCAGCTCGAAAACGGGGGGGACGGGCAAAAGCTCCTACAATGAGCAGTTCTTC.

The CDR3 is CASSVGGGDRYGYTF. Written as DNA, the CDR3 is TGTGCCAGCAGCGTAGGAGGGGGGGACCGCTATGGCTACACCTTC. V usage is TRBV9 and J usage is TRBJ1-2; TRBD1 is a possible D gene (6 bases). The CDR3 is 15 amino acids. V lost 0 bases and J lost 4, with 13 bases in between. Germline lookup yields CDR1 SGDLS and CDR2 YYNGEE. Based on the CDR3 plus reference TRBV9 and TRBJ1-2, the full variable domain is DSGVTQTPKHLITATGQRVTLRCSPRSGDLSVYWYQQSLDQGLQFLIQYYNGEERAKGNILERFSAQQFPDLHSELNLSSLELGDSALYFCASSVGGGDRYGYTFGSGTRLTVV.

Details on this clone: The same CDR3 arises from other DNA sequences in this sample as well. The gene calls are TRBV5-1 and TRBJ2-2; the match to TRBD1 covers 8 bases. The CDR3 has 16 residues. From germline, CDR1 is SGHRS and CDR2 YFSETQ. The V and J ends lost 0 bases and 3 bases, in that order; junction bases with no gene match: 4. CDR3: CASSLAGGSDTGELFF. The DNA of the CDR3 is TGCGCCAGCAGCTTGGCAGGGGGCAGTGACACCGGGGAGCTGTTTTTT.

The V and J genes are TRBV7-9 and TRBJ2-7; 7 nucleotides agree with TRBD1. This CDR3 is 13 amino acids long. The ends lost 7 bases at V and 2 bases at J; junction bases unmatched: 5. Germline V gene sequence: CDR1 SEHNR, CDR2 FQNEAQ (reference sequence). CDR3 region: CASNAGTAYEQYF. The CDR3 coding sequence is TGTGCCAGCAACGCCGGGACAGCCTACGAGCAGTACTTC.

V usage is TRBV6-1 and J usage is TRBJ1-2; 9 bases are shared with TRBD1. CDR3 size: 14 residues. The germline CDR1 and CDR2 sequences are MNHNS and SASEGT. The V and J ends lost 7 bases and 8 bases, in that order; junction bases with no gene match: 11. The CDR3 DNA is TGTGCCAGCATGAGGACAGGGGCAGGGGAGGGCTACACCTTC. It yields the protein CASMRTGAGEGYTF.